The T cell receptor beta chain described here comes from a study of a mutant IDH1 vaccine in newly diagnosed glioma. In the study overall: Most had both radiotherapy and temozolomide beforehand; others had only one.

Time point here: week 5, during vaccination. Vaccination used 300 ug of mutant IDH1 20-mer peptide per dose, with topical imiquimod. Assay: immunoSEQ multiplex PCR; the TCRdb copy retains only in-frame clones and omits some. The data contain 39,000 or so clones, about 80% of them singletons. V lost 0 bases and J 10 bases, leaving 10 bases between the germline ends. The CDR3 loop spans 13 amino acids. Germline-derived CDR1 and CDR2 are SGHRS and YFSETQ. Comments on this clone: The antigen remains unidentified.

The source is a man aged 40-50 years with glioma. This chain links TRBV5-1 with TRBJ1-4, with no clear D. Here the sequenced sample was PBMCs, taken from a glioma patient whose treatment included an IDH1 peptide vaccine. In DNA form, the CDR3 reads TGCGCCAGCAGCTTGGACGATGTAGGAAAACTGTTTTTT. Residues: CASSLDDVGKLFF.